The 21 T cell receptor beta chains listed next were all sequenced from one sample in a study of cytomegalovirus exposure and HLA in healthy donors. The PCR used 60 Vbeta and 13 Jbeta primers. Repertoires were generated with immunoSEQ multiplex PCR, while TCRdb's copy carries only in-frame clones and drops some. The table lists roughly 190,000 clones, about 9.4% of them singletons. The specimen sequenced was PBMCs. The receptors here all came from a young woman in good health and CMV-seropositive.

The table lists this clone with a few counts. The V call is TRBV28, the J call TRBJ1-1; D might be TRBD1 (6 bases). Trimming cost V 3 bases and J 4 bases, with 12 bases left between them. Germline V gives CDR1 MDHEN, CDR2 SYDVKM. The CDR3 loop spans 14 amino acids. CDR3 coding DNA: TGTGCCAGCAGTTTGACAGGATTGCTCACTGAAGCTTTCTTT. It is translated as CASSLTGLLTEAFF.

Only a few counts were recorded for this clone. As DNA, the CDR3 is TGTGCCAGCAGCTTGGGGACAGGGAGCGAGCAGTACTTC. This sequence encodes CASSLGTGSEQYF. V is TRBV5-6 and J is TRBJ2-7; 8 positions agree with TRBD1. CDR3 size: 13 residues. Per the germline V gene, CDR1 is SGHDT and CDR2 is YYEEEE. The V gene end was trimmed by 0 bases and the J gene end by 6 bases; junction bases not matched to a gene: 2.

V is TRBV5-1 and J is TRBJ2-2; TRBD2 might be the D (6 bases). Trimming pared 1 base from V and 2 bases from J, leaving 12 bases between. Germline V CDR1 and CDR2: SGHRS, YFSETQ. This CDR3 has 16 residues. DNA for the CDR3: TGCGCCAGCAGCTTGTTGGGGACTGAAAACACCGGGGAGCTGTTTTTT. As protein: CASSLLGTENTGELFF.

J is TRBJ2-1 and V is TRBV6-6, with 8 bases aligning to TRBD2. The CDR3 has 16 amino acids. Germline V gene sequence: CDR1 MNHNY, CDR2 SVGAGI (reference sequence). V was pared by 10 bases and J by 5 bases, with 16 bases of the junction left unmatched. This CDR3 is CATFLPLAGPHNEQFF. For the CDR3, the DNA is TGTGCCACCTTCTTACCATTAGCGGGACCCCACAATGAGCAGTTCTTC.

The sample holds a few counts of this clone. The rearrangement uses TRBV12-5 and TRBJ2-7; TRBD2 aligns across 7 bases. The CDR3 contains 16 residues. Trimming took 0 bases from V and 1 from J; bases not matched to a gene: 6. Germline V gene sequence: CDR1 LGHNT, CDR2 FRNRAP. The CDR3 sequence: CASGLVVAGVSYEQYF. The CDR3 DNA follows: TGTGCTAGTGGTTTGGTAGTGGCGGGAGTGTCCTACGAGCAGTACTTC.

This clone was recorded a few times. The chain employs TRBV2 and TRBJ1-1; D not certain. CDR3 length: 14 amino acids. Germline V CDR1 and CDR2: SNHLY, FYNNEI. The V end lost 3 bases, the J end lost 0 bases, and 8 bases lay between the germline ends. CDR3 amino acids: CASSDAGMNTEAFF. CDR3 nucleotide sequence: TGTGCCAGCAGTGATGCGGGCATGAACACTGAAGCTTTCTTT. The full variable domain, in which reference TRBV2 and TRBJ1-1 provide the parts outside the CDR3, is EPEVTQTPSHQVTQMGQEVILRCVPISNHLYFYWYRQILGQKVEFLVSFYNNEISEKSEIFDDQFSVERPDGSNFTLKIRSTKLEDSAMYFCASSDAGMNTEAFFGQGTRLTVV.

This clone was counted between two and nine times. This specimen includes other DNA sequences encoding the same CDR3. V usage is TRBV5-6 and J usage is TRBJ2-5; D is undetermined. CDR3 length equals 11 residues. Germline-derived CDR1 and CDR2 are SGHDT and YYEEEE. Trimming took off 5 bases at V and 5 bases at J, with 7 bases between the two ends. CDR3 sequence: CASSLRETQYF. In DNA form, the CDR3 reads TGTGCCAGCAGTCTCAGGGAGACCCAGTACTTC.

This clone was picked up a small number of times. The chain has TRBV19 and TRBJ2-2; 7 bases align to TRBD1. Trimming removed 6 bases from V and 0 bases from J; junction bases left unmatched: 10. Germline V gene data show CDR1 as LNHDA and CDR2 as SQIVND (reference sequence). The CDR3 has 17 amino acids. The CDR3 region has the DNA TGTGCCAGTAGCACCCAGGGGGAAAGATCGAACACCGGGGAGCTGTTTTTT. Translating it yields CASSTQGERSNTGELFF.

This chain connects TRBV30 to TRBJ1-5; 10 bases fit TRBD1. The junction had 4 bases not matched to a gene; V was cut back by 3 bases and J by 11 bases. Germline V gene data show CDR1 as GTSNPN and CDR2 as SVGIG (reference sequence). The CDR3 consists of 12 residues. The CDR3 DNA follows: TGTGCCTGGAGCCCGGGACAGGGGTCCCAGCATTTT. This codes for CAWSPGQGSQHF.

V is TRBV29-1 and J is TRBJ1-1; D not resolved. V lost 5 bases, J lost 4 bases, and 14 bases lay in between. The length of the CDR3 is 13 residues. Germline CDR1 is SQVTM and CDR2 is ANQGSEA. The CDR3 sequence: CSVLRKGSTEAFF. The CDR3 region has the DNA TGCAGCGTTCTACGGAAAGGGAGCACTGAAGCTTTCTTT.

This clone was counted between two and nine times. This chain connects TRBV9 to TRBJ2-7; 16 nucleotides agree with TRBD2. CDR3 length: 17 amino acids. Trimming at V came to 3 bases and at J to 4 bases, leaving 7 bases not matched to a gene. Germline CDR1 reads SGDLS; CDR2 reads YYNGEE. The CDR3 region is CASSGWGLAGGPYEQYF. The CDR3, as DNA: TGTGCCAGCAGCGGCTGGGGACTAGCGGGAGGGCCTTACGAGCAGTACTTC.

Comment on this clone: The junction differs from germline at one of its ends, possibly a read error. The V call is TRBV7-9, the J call TRBJ2-7, with D perhaps matching TRBD2 (6 bases). The germline V gene encodes CDR1 SEHNR and CDR2 FQNEAQ (reference sequence). The CDR3 length is 15 residues. The CDR3 loop is CASSLRGTSGFERYF. The CDR3 region has the DNA TGTGCCAGCAGCTTAAGGGGCACCAGCGGGTTCGAGCGGTACTTC.

This clone was counted at least ten times. The genes are TRBV5-1 and TRBJ2-6; tentative D call: TRBD2 (6 bases). The CDR3 length is 19 residues. The germline V gene encodes CDR1 SGHRS and CDR2 YFSETQ. Deletions cut 0 bases from V and 2 bases from J, with 18 bases between. The CDR3 is CASSLGSSLARTGANVLTF. The CDR3 region has the DNA TGCGCCAGCAGCTTGGGGTCGAGTCTAGCGAGAACTGGGGCCAACGTCCTGACTTTC.

In its sample, this clone was seen a few times. The chain employs TRBV4-1 and TRBJ1-2, with 10 bases identical to TRBD1. This CDR3 has 16 amino acids. The V gene's germline CDR1 is MGHRA and CDR2 YSYEKL. The V segment lost 4 bases and the J segment 4 bases; nucleotides outside the gene matches: 9. CDR3 protein: CASSPEGTGAIYGYTF. The CDR3 region has the DNA TGCGCCAGCAGCCCAGAAGGGACAGGGGCCATCTATGGCTACACCTTC.

Remarks on this clone: Other nucleotide sequences from this sample produce the same CDR3. The rearrangement links TRBV28 to TRBJ1-1; D is uncertain. Trimming took 3 bases from V and 1 from J, leaving 6 bases between them. Germline V gives CDR1 MDHEN, CDR2 SYDVKM. The CDR3 has 13 amino acids. CDR3 region: CASSFSENTEAFF. CDR3 nucleotide sequence: TGTGCCAGCAGTTTTAGCGAGAACACTGAAGCTTTCTTT.

This clone has more than one count but fewer than ten. This chain uses TRBV5-8 with TRBJ1-5, with 9 bases that match TRBD1. V lost 4 bases, J lost 1 base, and 6 bases stayed unmatched. The CDR3 is 16 residues long. Germline values: CDR1 SGHTS, CDR2 YDEGEE. CDR3 in DNA: TGTGCCAGCAGCCCGGGACAGGGACTAAGCAATCAGCCCCAGCATTTT. It codes for CASSPGQGLSNQPQHF.

This chain joins TRBV18 and TRBJ2-7; 9 nucleotides align to TRBD2. V shed 1 base and J 2 bases; nucleotides not matched to a gene: 9. Per the germline V gene, CDR1 is KGHSH and CDR2 is LQKENI. This CDR3 region has 17 residues. The CDR3 loop reads CASSPLGAGGRAYEQYF. The CDR3 bases are TGTGCCAGCTCACCACTAGGCGCGGGAGGGAGGGCCTACGAGCAGTACTTC.

This clone was seen a handful of times. The rearrangement links TRBV11-2 to TRBJ1-1; tentatively, D is TRBD1 (6 bases). CDR3 length: 13 amino acids. Trimming removed 5 bases at V and 8 bases at J, with 15 bases between. Germline loops: CDR1 SGHAT, CDR2 FQNNGV. The chain's CDR3 is CASSTSGTREAFF. The CDR3 bases are TGTGCCAGCAGCACCTCGGGGACAAGGGAAGCTTTCTTT.

This clone was counted between two and nine times. The chain couples TRBV27 to TRBJ2-5, with D unresolved. Between the trimmed V and J ends, which lost 5 bases and 5 bases, there was a span of 6 bases. Germline V gene lookup returns CDR1 MNHEY and CDR2 SMNVEV (reference sequence). There are 11 residues in the CDR3. CDR3 in amino acids: CASSTGETQYF. Written as DNA, the CDR3 is TGTGCCAGCAGTACGGGTGAGACCCAGTACTTC.

The rearrangement joins TRBV5-1 to TRBJ2-2; 7 positions agree with TRBD1. The CDR3 is 14 residues long. V trimming: 9 bases; J trimming: 0 bases; junction bases outside the gene matches: 5. The germline V gene encodes CDR1 SGHRS and CDR2 YFSETQ. CDR3 amino acids: CATRTGTNTGELFF. CDR3 nucleotides: TGCGCCACCAGGACAGGCACGAACACCGGGGAGCTGTTTTTT.

This clone showed up many times. Other nucleotide sequences from this sample produce the same CDR3. This rearrangement joins TRBV6-1 to TRBJ2-5; a weak D match, TRBD1 (6 bases). There are 15 residues in the CDR3. Germline values: CDR1 MNHNS, CDR2 SASEGT. Trimming shortened V by 2 bases and J by 5 bases, and 15 bases separated the two germline ends. The CDR3 DNA reads TGTGCCAGCAGTGAAAGAGGGGGAGAGGTGGAGACCCAGTACTTC. Encoded protein: CASSERGGEVETQYF.